The 25 T cell receptor beta chains given below trace back to one sample, sequenced in a study of regulatory T cells in long-lasting Graves disease. Both iRepertoire HTBI primers and Arm-PCR of CDR3 regions were used to build the TCR beta libraries. TCRdb ran MiXCR on the multiplex PCR reads and lists one entry per CDR3 protein. The table includes about 400,000 distinct CDR3 sequences, less than 25% detected once. The time point: persistent/refractory GD, antithyroid drugs over 5 years with positive TRAb. Extracted RNA from PBMCs served as the source of the TCR library. The specimen comprised peripheral blood mononuclear cells (PBMCs), sampled when the disease was refractory, from a patient treated with antithyroid drugs. The receptors shown here come from a female donor with Graves disease.

This clonotype was recorded a few times. The chain is built from TRBV9 and TRBJ1-1; 8 positions match TRBD1. Germline values: CDR1 SGDLS, CDR2 YYNGEE. This CDR3 is 14 amino acids long. Trimming took 3 bases from V and 4 from J; bases not matched to a gene: 5. Written as DNA, the CDR3 is TGTGCCAGCAGCGAACTAACAGGGGGCACTGAAGCTTTCTTT. As protein: CASSELTGGTEAFF.

This clonotype was detected ten times or more. The chain combines TRBV2 with TRBJ1-1, with no clear D. Germline loops: CDR1 SNHLY, CDR2 FYNNEI. Deletions cut 1 base from V and 0 bases from J, with 6 bases between. This CDR3 is built from 14 residues. DNA for the CDR3: TGTGCCAGCAGTGAAGAGGGAATGAACACTGAAGCTTTCTTT. Translating it yields CASSEEGMNTEAFF.

This clonotype occurred a few times. The V call is TRBV7-2, the J call TRBJ2-2; the D gene is possibly TRBD2 (5 bases). From germline, CDR1 is SGHTA and CDR2 FQGNSA. The CDR3 sequence is 15 residues long. Trimming removed 5 bases from V and 6 bases from J, with 16 bases in between. CDR3 sequence reads: CASSPTGPGAGELFF. The CDR3 nucleotides read TGTGCCAGCAGCCCGACGGGCCCCGGGGCCGGGGAGCTGTTTTTT.

This clonotype has only a few counts. This sequence joins TRBV19 and TRBJ2-7; 10 bases match TRBD2. After removal of 7 bases from V and 0 bases from J, the junction contained 9 bases not matched to a gene. The germline V gene has CDR1 LNHDA and CDR2 SQIVND (reference sequence). The CDR3 consists of 16 residues. The chain's CDR3 is CASITGLAESSYEQYF. CDR3 in DNA: TGTGCCAGTATTACAGGACTAGCGGAGAGCTCCTACGAGCAGTACTTC.

This clonotype was seen many times. This sequence joins TRBV27 and TRBJ1-2; D is unresolved. V gave up 0 bases and J gave up 6 bases, with 14 bases separating them. CDR3 length: 15 residues. Germline V CDR1 and CDR2: MNHEY, SMNVEV (reference sequence). CDR3 DNA sequence: TGTGCCAGCAGTTTATCGAATTCCCTTAGGAATGGCTACACCTTC. It translates to CASSLSNSLRNGYTF.

The chain couples TRBV4-1 to TRBJ1-1, with D hard to call. Between the trimmed V and J ends, which lost 1 base and 2 bases, there was a span of 11 bases. The germline V gene encodes CDR1 MGHRA and CDR2 YSYEKL. CDR3 length: 15 residues. The DNA for the CDR3 is TGCGCCAGCAGCCAAGGTCCCGGACGAAACACTGAAGCTTTCTTT. Protein: CASSQGPGRNTEAFF.

In this sample, this clonotype turned up many times. This chain joins TRBV5-6 and TRBJ2-5; 10 positions match TRBD1. The length of the CDR3 is 15 residues. V lost 3 bases and J lost 3; bases outside the gene matches: 5. Per germline, CDR1 SGHDT and CDR2 YYEEEE. The CDR3 sequence: CASSSVGTGEETQYF. Here the CDR3 DNA reads TGTGCCAGCAGCTCCGTGGGGACAGGGGAAGAGACCCAGTACTTC.

At least ten counts were recorded for this clonotype. The chain uses TRBV7-2 and TRBJ2-7; the D call may be TRBD1 or TRBD2 (5 bases each). V gave up 5 bases and J gave up 4 bases, with 9 bases separating them. This CDR3 is 12 amino acids long. The germline gives CDR1 SGHTA, CDR2 FQGNSA. The CDR3 nucleotides read TGTGCCAGCAGCAAAGAGGGGTACGAGCAGTACTTC. Its translation: CASSKEGYEQYF.

This clonotype was detected a few times. Given a much more abundant clone one base away, this may be a read error. The rearrangement links TRBV2 to TRBJ1-1; D possibly corresponds to TRBD1 (6 bases). V was shortened by 10 bases and J by 4 bases, with 19 bases between the two germline ends. CDR3 length equals 14 residues. The germline gives CDR1 SNHLY, CDR2 FYNNEI. As DNA, the CDR3 is TGTGCCACCATATCTGGGACACACAGCACTGAAGCTTTCTTT. It yields the protein CATISGTHSTEAFF. The whole variable domain, filled in from reference TRBV2 and TRBJ1-1, reads EPEVTQTPSHQVTQMGQEVILRCVPISNHLYFYWYRQILGQKVEFLVSFYNNEISEKSEIFDDQFSVERPDGSNFTLKIRSTKLEDSAMYFCATISGTHSTEAFFGQGTRLTVV.

This clonotype showed up just a few times. The chain combines TRBV7-2 with TRBJ2-1; D may match TRBD1 or TRBD2 (5 bases each). Germline values: CDR1 SGHTA, CDR2 FQGNSA. CDR3 size: 16 residues. V was pared by 2 bases and J by 0 bases, with 11 bases between. CDR3 sequence reads: CASSLRSGRSYNEQFF. CDR3 sequence (DNA): TGTGCCAGCAGCTTAAGGTCGGGGCGCTCCTACAATGAGCAGTTCTTC.

The chain joins TRBV6-1 to TRBJ2-1; 8 bases fit TRBD2. This CDR3 is 14 amino acids long. CDR1 is MNHNS and CDR2 is SASEGT in the germline V gene. V was clipped by 6 bases and J by 7 bases; unmatched bases: 8. CDR3: CASRAGGSGNEQFF. CDR3 DNA sequence: TGTGCCAGCAGGGCGGGGGGATCGGGAAATGAGCAGTTCTTC.

This clonotype was detected ten times or more. The gene calls are TRBV11-2 and TRBJ1-5; D perhaps matches TRBD1 (5 bases). The CDR3 is 14 amino acids. In germline, CDR1 is SGHAT, CDR2 FQNNGV. V was clipped by 5 bases and J by 6 bases, with 14 bases between them. This chain's CDR3 is CASSGGRARQPQHF. The CDR3 DNA reads TGTGCCAGCAGCGGGGGGAGGGCGCGTCAGCCCCAGCATTTT.

There are many counts of this clonotype. The chain combines TRBV6-1 with TRBJ2-7; tentative D call: TRBD2 (6 bases). Germline CDR1 and CDR2: MNHNS and SASEGT. V lost 5 bases and J 6 bases, leaving 20 bases between the germline ends. The CDR3 length is 15 residues. The CDR3 DNA follows: TGTGCCAGCAGTACGAGCCCGGAGGGTTTTCGCGAGCAGTACTTC. As protein: CASSTSPEGFREQYF.

Ten or more counts support this clonotype. The chain joins TRBV28 to TRBJ2-7; either TRBD1 or TRBD2 may fit D (5 bases each). Germline V gene data show CDR1 as MDHEN and CDR2 as SYDVKM. Trimming cost V 3 bases and J 3 bases, with 9 bases left between them. The CDR3 is made up of 13 amino acids. Written as DNA, the CDR3 is TGTGCCAGCAGTTTTGGGGGATTCTACGAGCAGTACTTC. Its translation is CASSFGGFYEQYF.

The V and J genes are TRBV5-1 and TRBJ1-1, with D possibly being TRBD1 (5 bases). The CDR3 covers 16 residues. CDR1 is SGHRS, CDR2 YFSETQ, per germline. V lost 4 bases to trimming and J lost 0 bases, with 16 bases between them. The CDR3 loop is CASSPIGGVLNTEAFF. In DNA, the CDR3 is TGCGCCAGCAGCCCGATTGGGGGGGTTCTGAACACTGAAGCTTTCTTT. The whole variable domain, remainder taken from reference TRBV5-1 and TRBJ1-1, is KAGVTQTPRYLIKTRGQQVTLSCSPISGHRSVSWYQQTPGQGLQFLFEYFSETQRNKGNFPGRFSGRQFSNSRSEMNVSTLELGDSALYLCASSPIGGVLNTEAFFGQGTRLTVV.

Note on this clonotype: At one boundary the junction diverges from the germline segment, which might be a read error. This chain links TRBV6-2 or TRBV6-3 with TRBJ2-6; D unclear. There are 15 residues in the CDR3. Germline V lookup: CDR1 MNHEY, CDR2 SVGEGT. CDR3 sequence: CVSSYYVSGANVLTF. The CDR3, as DNA: TGTGTCAGCAGTTACTACGTCTCTGGGGCCAACGTCCTGACTTTC.

The rearrangement uses TRBV29-1 and TRBJ2-3; D is perhaps TRBD1 (6 bases). Germline V CDR1 and CDR2: SQVTM, ANQGSEA. There are 15 residues in the CDR3. Trimming pared 4 bases from V and 6 bases from J, leaving 20 bases between. CDR3 sequence (DNA): TGCAGCGTTGTTGGAGGCGGACAGCAGTTCGATACGCAGTATTTT. Protein product: CSVVGGGQQFDTQYF.

A single count supports this clonotype. The chain employs TRBV5-4 and TRBJ2-7; D is uncertain. Germline CDR1 and CDR2: SGHNT and YYREEE (reference sequence). This CDR3 spans 14 amino acids. The V and J ends lost 3 bases and 0 bases respectively, with 10 bases between them. CDR3: CASSYRPNSYEQYF. Written as DNA, the CDR3 is TGTGCCAGCAGCTATCGACCAAACTCCTACGAGCAGTACTTC.

This clonotype occurred many times. CDR3 DNA: TGTGCCAGCCAGGCTGGGACGGTGAACACTGAAGCTTTCTTT. This translates into CASQAGTVNTEAFF. V is TRBV6-1 and J is TRBJ1-1; tentatively, D is TRBD1 (5 bases). This CDR3 spans 14 amino acids. Trimming removed 8 bases from V and 0 bases from J, with 13 bases in between. The germline V gene has CDR1 MNHNS and CDR2 SASEGT.

In this sample, this clonotype turned up a few times. This chain connects TRBV3-1 to TRBJ2-6; D gene ambiguous. The CDR3 runs 15 residues. Trimming removed 3 bases from V and 1 base from J, with 7 bases in between. The germline V gene has CDR1 LGHDT and CDR2 YNNKEL (reference sequence). The CDR3 reads CASSHLKSGANVLTF. The DNA for the CDR3 is TGTGCCAGCAGCCATTTGAAATCTGGGGCCAACGTCCTGACTTTC.

About this clonotype itself: A much larger clone differs by one base, so this may be a read error. V gene TRBV30 combines with J gene TRBJ1-2; no clear D. The CDR3 length is 11 residues. Germline CDR1 is GTSNPN and CDR2 is SVGIG (reference sequence). V was cut by 0 bases and J by 4 bases, with 3 bases left in between. In nucleotides, the CDR3 is TGTGCCTGGAGTGTACCCTATGGCTACACCTTC. As protein: CAWSVPYGYTF.

V gene TRBV6-5 combines with J gene TRBJ2-2, with D perhaps TRBD1 (6 bases). CDR1 MNHEY and CDR2 SVGAGI come from the germline V gene. The CDR3 is 14 amino acids. The V gene lost 2 bases and the J gene lost 6 bases, with 10 bases spanning the gap. CDR3 bases: TGTGCCAGCAGTTACGACAGGCGGGCCGGGGAGCTGTTTTTT. Its protein is CASSYDRRAGELFF.

This clonotype was observed at least ten times. This chain joins TRBV20-1 and TRBJ2-4; 8 bases map to TRBD2. Germline trimming cut 0 bases from V and 0 bases from J; bases unmatched to any gene: 10. The CDR3 contains 18 residues. The germline gives CDR1 DFQATT, CDR2 SNEGSKA (reference sequence). CDR3 loop: CSAREGAGGGEAKNIQYF. CDR3 DNA sequence: TGCAGTGCTAGAGAGGGGGCGGGAGGTGGGGAAGCCAAAAACATTCAGTACTTC.

The table lists this clonotype with many counts. The chain employs TRBV20-1 and TRBJ2-7; TRBD1 matches 7 bases. The CDR3 has 14 residues. Germline V gene lookup returns CDR1 DFQATT and CDR2 SNEGSKA (reference sequence). The trim removed 4 bases at V and 2 bases at J, leaving 8 bases unmatched. For the CDR3, the DNA is TGCAGTGCTACTAAGGGACAGCACCCCTACGAGCAGTACTTC. It specifies CSATKGQHPYEQYF.

This clonotype was seen many times. The J gene is TRBJ2-2, the V gene TRBV2; TRBD1 aligns across 7 bases. There are 16 residues in the CDR3. Unmatched junction bases numbered 4, after V lost 3 bases and J lost 0 bases. CDR1 SNHLY and CDR2 FYNNEI come from the germline V gene. CDR3 sequence (DNA): TGTGCCAGCAGTGAGCCAGACAGGGCGAACACCGGGGAGCTGTTTTTT. Translated, it gives CASSEPDRANTGELFF.